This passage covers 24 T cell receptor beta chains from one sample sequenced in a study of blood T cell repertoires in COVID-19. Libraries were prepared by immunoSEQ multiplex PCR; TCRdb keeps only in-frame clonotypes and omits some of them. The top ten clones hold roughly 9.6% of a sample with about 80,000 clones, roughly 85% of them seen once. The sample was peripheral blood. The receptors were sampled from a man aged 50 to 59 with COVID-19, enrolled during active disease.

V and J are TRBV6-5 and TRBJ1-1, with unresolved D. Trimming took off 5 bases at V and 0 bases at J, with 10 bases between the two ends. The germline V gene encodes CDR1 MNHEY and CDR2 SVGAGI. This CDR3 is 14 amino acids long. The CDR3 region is CASSPNTLNTEAFF. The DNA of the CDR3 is TGTGCCAGCAGTCCAAACACCCTGAACACTGAAGCTTTCTTT.

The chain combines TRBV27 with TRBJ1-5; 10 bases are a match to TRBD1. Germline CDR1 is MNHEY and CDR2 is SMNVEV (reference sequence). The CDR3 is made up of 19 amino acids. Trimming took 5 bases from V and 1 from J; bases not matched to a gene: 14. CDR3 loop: CASSLSPRDRGLSNQPQHF. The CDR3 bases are TGTGCCAGCAGTCTTAGCCCCCGGGACAGGGGATTAAGCAATCAGCCCCAGCATTTT.

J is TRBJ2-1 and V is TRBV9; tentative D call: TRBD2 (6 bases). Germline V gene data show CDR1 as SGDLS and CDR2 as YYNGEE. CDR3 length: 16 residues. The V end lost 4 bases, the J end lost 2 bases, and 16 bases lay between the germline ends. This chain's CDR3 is CASSPRHGGTYNEQFF. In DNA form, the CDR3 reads TGTGCCAGCAGCCCCCGCCACGGCGGGACCTACAATGAGCAGTTCTTC.

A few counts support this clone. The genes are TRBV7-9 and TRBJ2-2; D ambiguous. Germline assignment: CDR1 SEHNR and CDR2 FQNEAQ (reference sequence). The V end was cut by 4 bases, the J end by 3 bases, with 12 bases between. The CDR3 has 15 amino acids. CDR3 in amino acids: CASSSGLAYTGELFF. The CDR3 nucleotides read TGTGCCAGCAGCTCAGGCTTGGCCTACACCGGGGAGCTGTTTTTT.

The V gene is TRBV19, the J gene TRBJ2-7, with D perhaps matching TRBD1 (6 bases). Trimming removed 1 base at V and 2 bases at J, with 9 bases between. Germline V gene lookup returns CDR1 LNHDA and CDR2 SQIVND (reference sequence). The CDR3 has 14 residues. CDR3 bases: TGTGCCAGTAGTATAGCGGGACACACCTACGAGCAGTACTTC. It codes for CASSIAGHTYEQYF.

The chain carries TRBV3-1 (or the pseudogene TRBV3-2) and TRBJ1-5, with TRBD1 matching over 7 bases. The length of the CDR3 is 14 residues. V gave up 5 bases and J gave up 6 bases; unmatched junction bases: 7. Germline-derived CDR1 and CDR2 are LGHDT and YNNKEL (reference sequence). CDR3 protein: CASSLGGQVQPQHF. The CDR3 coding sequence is TGTGCCAGCAGCTTAGGCGGACAGGTTCAGCCCCAGCATTTT.

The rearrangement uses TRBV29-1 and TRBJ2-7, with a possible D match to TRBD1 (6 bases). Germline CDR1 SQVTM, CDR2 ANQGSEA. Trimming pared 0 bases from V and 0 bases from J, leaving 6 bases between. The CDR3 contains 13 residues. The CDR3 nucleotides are TGCAGCGTTGAAGAGGACAGCTCCTACGAGCAGTACTTC. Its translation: CSVEEDSSYEQYF.

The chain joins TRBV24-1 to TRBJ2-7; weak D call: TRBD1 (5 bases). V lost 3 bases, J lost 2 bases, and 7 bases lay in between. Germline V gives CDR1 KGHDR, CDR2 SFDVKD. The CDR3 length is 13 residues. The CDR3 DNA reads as TGTGCCACCAGTGATGCAGGGACCTACGAGCAGTACTTC. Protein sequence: CATSDAGTYEQYF.

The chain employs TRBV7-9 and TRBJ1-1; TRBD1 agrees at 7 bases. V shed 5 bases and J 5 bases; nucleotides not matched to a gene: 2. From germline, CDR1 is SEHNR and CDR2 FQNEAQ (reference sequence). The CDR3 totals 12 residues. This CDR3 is CASSPTGTEAFF. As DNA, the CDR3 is TGTGCCAGCAGCCCGACAGGGACTGAAGCTTTCTTT.

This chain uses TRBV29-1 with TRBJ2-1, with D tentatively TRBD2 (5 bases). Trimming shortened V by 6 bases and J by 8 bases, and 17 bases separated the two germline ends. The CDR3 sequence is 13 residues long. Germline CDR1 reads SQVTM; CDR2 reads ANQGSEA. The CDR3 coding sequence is TGCAGCGTCCGGCCTCTCGGGGTCGATGAGCAGTTCTTC. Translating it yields CSVRPLGVDEQFF.

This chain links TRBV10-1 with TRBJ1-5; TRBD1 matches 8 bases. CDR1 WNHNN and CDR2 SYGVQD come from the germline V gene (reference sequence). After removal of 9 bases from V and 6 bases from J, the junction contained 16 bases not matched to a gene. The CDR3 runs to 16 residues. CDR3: CASKVTGGEFGQPQHF. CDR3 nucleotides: TGCGCCAGTAAAGTTACAGGGGGGGAATTTGGTCAGCCCCAGCATTTT.

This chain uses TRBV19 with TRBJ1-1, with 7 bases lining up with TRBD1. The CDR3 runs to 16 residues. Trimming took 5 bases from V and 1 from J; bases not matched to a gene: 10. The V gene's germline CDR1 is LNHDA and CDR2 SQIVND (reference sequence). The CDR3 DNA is TGTGCCAGTAGTCCGCAGGGGGTCTCTGGGAACACTGAAGCTTTCTTT. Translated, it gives CASSPQGVSGNTEAFF.

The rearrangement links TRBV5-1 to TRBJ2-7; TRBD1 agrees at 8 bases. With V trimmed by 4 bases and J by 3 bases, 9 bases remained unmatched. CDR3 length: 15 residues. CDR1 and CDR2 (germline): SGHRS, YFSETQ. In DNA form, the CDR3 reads TGCGCCAGCAGCGGGTCCGGGACAGGTATCTACGAGCAGTACTTC. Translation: CASSGSGTGIYEQYF.

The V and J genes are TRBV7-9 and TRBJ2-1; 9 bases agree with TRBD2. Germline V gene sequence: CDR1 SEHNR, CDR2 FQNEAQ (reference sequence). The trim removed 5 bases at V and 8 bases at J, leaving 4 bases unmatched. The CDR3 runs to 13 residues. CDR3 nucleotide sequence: TGTGCCAGCAGCGTACTAGCGGGCGATGAGCAGTTCTTC. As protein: CASSVLAGDEQFF.

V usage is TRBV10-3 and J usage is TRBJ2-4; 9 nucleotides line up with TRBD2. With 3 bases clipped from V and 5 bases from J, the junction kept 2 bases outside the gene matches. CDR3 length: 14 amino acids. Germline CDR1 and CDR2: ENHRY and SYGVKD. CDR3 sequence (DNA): TGTGCCATCAGTGAATCTAGCGGGGAAAACATTCAGTACTTC. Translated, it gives CAISESSGENIQYF.

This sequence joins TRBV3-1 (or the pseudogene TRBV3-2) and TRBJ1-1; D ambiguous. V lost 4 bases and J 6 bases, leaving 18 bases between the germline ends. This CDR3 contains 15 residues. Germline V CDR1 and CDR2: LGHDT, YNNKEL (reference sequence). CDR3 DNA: TGTGCCAGCAGCCGAAGGAGCGGGCGCGCGGCTGAAGCTTTCTTT. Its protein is CASSRRSGRAAEAFF.

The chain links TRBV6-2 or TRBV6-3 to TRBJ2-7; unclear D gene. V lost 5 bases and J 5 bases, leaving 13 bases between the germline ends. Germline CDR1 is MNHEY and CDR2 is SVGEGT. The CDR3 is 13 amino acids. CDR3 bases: TGTGCCAGCAGTAACAACATTGGCCACGAGCAGTACTTC. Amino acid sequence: CASSNNIGHEQYF.

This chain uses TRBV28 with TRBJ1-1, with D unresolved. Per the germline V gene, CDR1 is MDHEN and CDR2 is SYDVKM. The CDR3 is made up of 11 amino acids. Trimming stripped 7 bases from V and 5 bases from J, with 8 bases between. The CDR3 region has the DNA TGTGCCAGCACCCAGTCAACTGAAGCTTTCTTT. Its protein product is CASTQSTEAFF. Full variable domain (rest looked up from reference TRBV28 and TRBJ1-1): DVKVTQSSRYLVKRTGEKVFLECVQDMDHENMFWYRQDPGLGLRLIYFSYDVKMKEKGDIPEGYSVSREKKERFSLILESASTNQTSMYLCASTQSTEAFFGQGTRLTVV.

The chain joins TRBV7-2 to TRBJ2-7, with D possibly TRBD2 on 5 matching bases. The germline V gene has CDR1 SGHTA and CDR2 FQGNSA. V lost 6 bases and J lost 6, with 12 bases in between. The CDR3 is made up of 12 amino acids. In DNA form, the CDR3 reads TGTGCCAGCAGTTGGACTGGAATCGAGCAGTACTTC. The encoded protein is CASSWTGIEQYF. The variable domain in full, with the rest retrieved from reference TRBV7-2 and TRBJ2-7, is GAGVSQSPSNKVTEKGKDVELRCDPISGHTALYWYRQSLGQGLEFLIYFQGNSAPDKSGLPSDRFSAERTGGSVSTLTIQRTQQEDSAVYLCASSWTGIEQYFGPGTRLTVT.

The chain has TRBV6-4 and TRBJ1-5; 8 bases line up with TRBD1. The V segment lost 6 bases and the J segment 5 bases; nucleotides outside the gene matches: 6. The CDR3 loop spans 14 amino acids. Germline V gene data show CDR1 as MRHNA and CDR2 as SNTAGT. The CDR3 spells CASSVTGADQPQHF. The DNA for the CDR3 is TGTGCCAGCAGCGTGACAGGGGCTGATCAGCCCCAGCATTTT.

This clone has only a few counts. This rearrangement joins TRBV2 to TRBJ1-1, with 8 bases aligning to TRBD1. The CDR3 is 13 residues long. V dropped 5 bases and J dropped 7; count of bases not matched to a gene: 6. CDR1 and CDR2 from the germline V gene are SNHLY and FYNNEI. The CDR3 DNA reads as TGTGCCAGCAGTCGGACAGGGTTGAATGAAGCTTTCTTT. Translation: CASSRTGLNEAFF.

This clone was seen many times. The chain's CDR3 is CASSLNRGRTEAFF. In nucleotides, the CDR3 is TGTGCCAGCAGCTTAAACAGGGGGCGTACTGAAGCTTTCTTT. V and J are TRBV7-2 and TRBJ1-1, with 9 bases fitting TRBD1. Trimming removed 2 bases from V and 5 bases from J; junction bases left unmatched: 3. The CDR3 totals 14 residues. Germline V gene sequence: CDR1 SGHTA, CDR2 FQGNSA.

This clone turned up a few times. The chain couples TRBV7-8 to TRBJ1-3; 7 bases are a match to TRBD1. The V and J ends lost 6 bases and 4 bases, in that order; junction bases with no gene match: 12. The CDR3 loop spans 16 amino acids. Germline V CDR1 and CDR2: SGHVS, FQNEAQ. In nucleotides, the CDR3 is TGTGCCAGCAGTCATAAAGGGGGCGCAACGGGAAACACCATATATTTT. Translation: CASSHKGGATGNTIYF.

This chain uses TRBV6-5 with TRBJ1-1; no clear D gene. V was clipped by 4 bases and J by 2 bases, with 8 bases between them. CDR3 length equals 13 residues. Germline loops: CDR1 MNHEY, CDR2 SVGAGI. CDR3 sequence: CASSSPGNTEAFF. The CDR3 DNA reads TGTGCCAGCAGTTCCCCAGGCAACACTGAAGCTTTCTTT.